This section outlines one T cell receptor beta chain sequence together with its context. This specimen comes from a study of blood T cell repertoires in COVID-19. Study context: Donors in the United States, Italy and Spain gave samples during acute or convalescent COVID-19. PBMCs, B-cell-depleted T cells, or T cells provided the cDNA or gDNA that made up the material.

Per the original data handling: Reference gene primer amplification in the assay estimated nucleated cell counts. Libraries were prepared by immunoSEQ multiplex PCR; TCRdb keeps only in-frame clonotypes and omits some of them. V and J calls and clone size are those listed in that table; D and trimming were worked out from the DNA. The sample records under 250,000 clones, about 80% being singletons. The CDR3 spans 14 residues. Trimming took 3 bases from V and 8 from J; bases not matched to a gene: 7. The V gene's germline CDR1 is SGHNT and CDR2 YYREEE (reference sequence). Sequencing was performed on peripheral blood. This receptor was identified in a man older than 75 with acute or convalescent COVID-19. This chain uses TRBV5-4 with TRBJ2-2; 7 positions match TRBD1. The CDR3 reads CASSSTGNIGELFF. The CDR3 coding sequence is TGTGCCAGCAGCTCGACAGGGAATATTGGGGAGCTGTTTTTT.